The clone carrying this T cell receptor (beta chain) was observed a handful of times. As yet, its antigen is unknown. Trimming took 1 base from V and 6 from J; bases not matched to a gene: 4. The CDR3 contains 14 residues. Germline V lookup: CDR1 LNHNV, CDR2 YYDKDF (reference sequence). These data belong to a study of cytomegalovirus exposure and HLA in healthy donors. Overall study results and limits: Relative to equally common others, HLA-associated TCR beta chains showed greater clonal expansion in a later analysis. Sequencing likely generated an artifact that appeared as a cluster of highly shared sequence variants.

13 Jbeta primers and 60 Vbeta primers were used for the PCR. TCRdb's copy holds only in-frame clones and misses some; the assay was immunoSEQ multiplex PCR. Found here are about 130,000 clones, 78% of them singletons; the top ten hold 1.3% to 1.5%. This TCR was sampled from a female donor in good health and CMV-seronegative. V usage is TRBV15 and J usage is TRBJ2-7; the match to TRBD2 covers 9 bases. The sample was PBMCs. CDR3 nucleotides: TGTGCCACCAGCAGAGGACTAGCGGAGTCCGAGCAGTACTTC. This encodes CATSRGLAESEQYF.